The clone carrying this TCR beta chain was seen a few times. Antigen: not known. A universal primer site and UMIs were added as TCR cDNA was made by 5'RACE template switching. TCRdb reanalysed the 5' RACE reads using MiXCR and keeps one entry per CDR3 protein. The table shows hundreds of thousands of distinct CDR3 sequences, with approximately 12% occurring only once. This sample is part of a study of T cells after yellow fever vaccination. Notes on the study in general: Clonotypes shared by both compartments, CD4 and CD8, made up a small share.

Deletions cut 5 bases from V and 4 bases from J, with 21 bases between. The CDR3 has 17 amino acids. CDR1 is SGHTA, CDR2 FQGTGA, per germline. Sequences were derived from PBMCs, sampled on the day of the yellow fever booster vaccination. This rearrangement joins TRBV7-3 to TRBJ2-1; D is ambiguous. This clonotype was obtained from a man aged 25 to 45 who received the YFV17D yellow fever vaccine. The CDR3, as DNA: TGTGCCAGCAGCCCCCACCGAACGGCTGATGCTTACAATGAGCAGTTCTTC. Its translation: CASSPHRTADAYNEQFF.